Included here is one T cell receptor beta chain sequence, with context. The data belong to a study of shared clonotypes between healthy human individuals. V was pared by 6 bases and J by 2 bases, with 8 bases of the junction left unmatched. In germline, CDR1 is KGHSH, CDR2 LQKENI. The CDR3 is 16 residues long. Profiling relied on immunoSEQ multiplex PCR, and the TCRdb table lists in-frame clones only, not all of them. Among over a million clones listed, 95% to 99% were seen once. The sequence was collected from a man in his thirties or forties in good health. Sequencing was done on a sample of naive CD4+ T cells sorted from blood. The subset: CD45RA+ positively selected. V gene TRBV18 combines with J gene TRBJ1-3; 9 bases line up with TRBD1. CDR3 in amino acids: CASSHSGTGTGNTIYF. DNA for the CDR3: TGTGCCAGCTCGCATTCCGGGACAGGGACTGGAAACACCATATATTTT.